Presented here are 11 T cell receptor beta chains from one specimen sequenced in a study of T cell changes during pregnancy in multiple sclerosis. Using immunoSEQ multiplex PCR, the repertoire was profiled, and TCRdb retains in-frame clones only, with some absent. Found here are over 20,000 clones, around nine tenths of them singletons; the top ten hold less than 1.2%. Here the sequenced sample was CD4+ T cells from peripheral blood mononuclear cells, taken in the first trimester of pregnancy. These receptors were taken from a female donor in good health, enrolled as a control in a pregnancy study.

The gene calls are TRBV9 and TRBJ2-7; D might be TRBD1 (6 bases). Germline V lookup: CDR1 SGDLS, CDR2 YYNGEE. The V gene lost 0 bases and the J gene lost 4 bases, with 14 bases spanning the gap. This CDR3 region has 15 residues. CDR3 region: CASSVGVRGAYEQYF. For the CDR3, the DNA is TGTGCCAGCAGCGTAGGTGTCAGGGGAGCTTACGAGCAGTACTTC. Using reference TRBV9 and TRBJ2-7 for the parts outside the CDR3, the full variable domain is DSGVTQTPKHLITATGQRVTLRCSPRSGDLSVYWYQQSLDQGLQFLIQYYNGEERAKGNILERFSAQQFPDLHSELNLSSLELGDSALYFCASSVGVRGAYEQYFGPGTRLTVT.

V and J are TRBV4-1 and TRBJ2-7; D unclear. Germline V lookup: CDR1 MGHRA, CDR2 YSYEKL. The CDR3 loop spans 14 amino acids. V lost 1 base and J lost 7, with 14 bases in between. CDR3 sequence (DNA): TGCGCCAGCAGCCAAGGCCAGGAAAGCTCAGAGCAGTACTTC. Protein product: CASSQGQESSEQYF.

V and J are TRBV6-5 and TRBJ2-2; the D gene is possibly TRBD2 (6 bases). The CDR3 spans 16 residues. V lost 4 bases to trimming and J lost 4 bases, with 16 bases between them. CDR1 is MNHEY and CDR2 is SVGAGI in the germline V gene. CDR3 residues: CASSSGTFPGTGELFF. CDR3 sequence (DNA): TGTGCCAGCAGTTCCGGGACTTTCCCGGGCACCGGGGAGCTGTTTTTT.

The chain combines TRBV28 with TRBJ1-5; 12 positions agree with TRBD1. V lost 3 bases, J lost 0 bases, and 12 bases stayed unmatched. The CDR3 spans 20 residues. The germline CDR1 and CDR2 sequences are MDHEN and SYDVKM. The CDR3 sequence is CASSFLTGQGATYSNQPQHF. The CDR3 DNA reads TGTGCCAGCAGTTTCTTGACGGGACAGGGGGCGACATATAGCAATCAGCCCCAGCATTTT.

The genes are TRBV6-1 and TRBJ2-2, with D uncertain. V shed 8 bases and J shed 4 bases, with 5 bases lying between them. Germline V CDR1 and CDR2: MNHNS, SASEGT. This CDR3 contains 11 residues. This CDR3 is CASLRTGELFF. CDR3 nucleotides: TGTGCCAGCCTCCGCACCGGGGAGCTGTTTTTT.

The chain has TRBV6-5 and TRBJ1-2; the match to TRBD1 covers 12 bases. Germline assignment: CDR1 MNHEY and CDR2 SVGAGI. This CDR3 has 16 residues. Germline trimming cut 2 bases from V and 8 bases from J; bases unmatched to any gene: 9. The CDR3 DNA sequence: TGTGCCAGCAGTTACCGCGGGACAGGGGGCGCTGAAGGCTACACCTTC. This sequence encodes CASSYRGTGGAEGYTF.

V and J are TRBV7-9 and TRBJ1-4; possible D gene TRBD1, 5 bases. The CDR3 covers 17 residues. V lost 5 bases and J lost 5, with 21 bases in between. Germline V gene lookup returns CDR1 SEHNR and CDR2 FQNEAQ (reference sequence). CDR3 in DNA: TGTGCCAGCAGCGCCCCCGACCGGGGGGACCAAAATGAAAAACTGTTTTTT. Amino acids: CASSAPDRGDQNEKLFF.

The rearrangement uses TRBV30 and TRBJ2-2; 7 bases fit TRBD2. Germline V gives CDR1 GTSNPN, CDR2 SVGIG (reference sequence). This CDR3 spans 13 amino acids. The V segment lost 3 bases and the J segment 7 bases; nucleotides outside the gene matches: 5. CDR3 bases: TGTGCCTGGAGGGGAGGGCCCGGCGGGGAGCTGTTTTTT. Its translation: CAWRGGPGGELFF.

The CDR3, as DNA: TGTGCCAGCAGTGGGGGACTAGTCAATGAGCAGTTCTTC. It encodes CASSGGLVNEQFF. This chain uses TRBV25-1 with TRBJ2-1, with TRBD2 matching over 8 bases. CDR1 and CDR2 from the germline V gene are MGHDK and SYGVNS. The CDR3 has 13 residues. The J segment lost 6 bases and the V segment lost 4 bases, leaving 2 bases of the junction unmatched.

This chain joins TRBV7-9 and TRBJ1-1, with TRBD1 as a possible D gene (5 bases). CDR1 is SEHNR and CDR2 is FQNEAQ in the germline V gene (reference sequence). Trimming left V 5 bases short and J 6 bases short, with 7 bases between. This CDR3 spans 11 amino acids. In DNA, the CDR3 is TGTGCCAGCAGCGCGACAGCTGAAGCTTTCTTT. Protein product: CASSATAEAFF.

V usage is TRBV5-6 and J usage is TRBJ1-1; a possible D gene is TRBD1 (6 bases). The CDR3 length is 13 residues. Trimming shortened V by 4 bases and J by 6 bases, and 13 bases separated the two germline ends. The germline V gene has CDR1 SGHDT and CDR2 YYEEEE. The CDR3 reads CASSDDRQAEAFF. CDR3 DNA sequence: TGTGCCAGCAGCGATGACAGGCAGGCTGAAGCTTTCTTT.